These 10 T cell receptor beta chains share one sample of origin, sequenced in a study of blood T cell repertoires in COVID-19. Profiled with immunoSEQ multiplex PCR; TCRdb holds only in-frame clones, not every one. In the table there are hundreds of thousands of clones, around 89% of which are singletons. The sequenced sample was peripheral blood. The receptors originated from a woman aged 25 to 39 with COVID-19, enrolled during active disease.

The CDR3 loop reads CASSLAVAGGLFDEQFF. The CDR3 bases are TGTGCCAGCAGCTTAGCGGTTGCGGGAGGGTTGTTCGATGAGCAGTTCTTC. The chain uses TRBV7-9 and TRBJ2-1, with 9 bases lining up with TRBD2. CDR1 and CDR2 (germline): SEHNR, FQNEAQ (reference sequence). The CDR3 runs to 17 residues. The junction had 11 bases not matched to a gene; V was cut back by 0 bases and J by 8 bases. The variable domain in full, completed from reference TRBV7-9 and TRBJ2-1, reads DTGVSQNPRHKITKRGQNVTFRCDPISEHNRLYWYRQTLGQGPEFLTYFQNEAQLEKSRLLSDRFSAERPKGSFSTLEIQRTEQGDSAMYLCASSLAVAGGLFDEQFFGPGTRLTVL.

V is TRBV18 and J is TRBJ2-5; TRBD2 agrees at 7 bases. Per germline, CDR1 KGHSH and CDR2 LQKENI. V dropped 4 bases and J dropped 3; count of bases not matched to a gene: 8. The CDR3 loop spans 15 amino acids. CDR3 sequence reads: CASSRGESGKETQYF. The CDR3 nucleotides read TGTGCCAGCTCACGGGGGGAAAGCGGGAAAGAGACCCAGTACTTC.

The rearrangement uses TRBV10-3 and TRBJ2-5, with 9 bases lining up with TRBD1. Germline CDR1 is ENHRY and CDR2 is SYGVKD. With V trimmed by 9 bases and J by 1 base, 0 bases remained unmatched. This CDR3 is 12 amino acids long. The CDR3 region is CAMGQGQETQYF. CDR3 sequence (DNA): TGTGCCATGGGACAGGGCCAAGAGACCCAGTACTTC.

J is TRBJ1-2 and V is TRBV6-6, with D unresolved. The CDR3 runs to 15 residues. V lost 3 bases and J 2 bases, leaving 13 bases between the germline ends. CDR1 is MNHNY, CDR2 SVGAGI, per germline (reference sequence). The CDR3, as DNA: TGTGCCAGCAGTTATCGGGATTTCTCGAACTATGGCTACACCTTC. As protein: CASSYRDFSNYGYTF.

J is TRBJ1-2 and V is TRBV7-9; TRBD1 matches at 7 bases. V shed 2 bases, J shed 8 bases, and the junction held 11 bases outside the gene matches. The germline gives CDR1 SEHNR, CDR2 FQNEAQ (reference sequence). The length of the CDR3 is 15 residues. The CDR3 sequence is CASSLNPTGEFGYTF. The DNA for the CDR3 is TGTGCCAGCAGCTTAAACCCCACAGGGGAGTTCGGCTACACCTTC.

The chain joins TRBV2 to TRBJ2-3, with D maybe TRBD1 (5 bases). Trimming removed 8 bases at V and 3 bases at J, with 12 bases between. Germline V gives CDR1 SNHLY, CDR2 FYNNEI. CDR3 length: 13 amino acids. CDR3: CASGQGYTDTQYF. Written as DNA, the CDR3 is TGTGCCAGCGGGCAGGGTTATACAGATACGCAGTATTTT.

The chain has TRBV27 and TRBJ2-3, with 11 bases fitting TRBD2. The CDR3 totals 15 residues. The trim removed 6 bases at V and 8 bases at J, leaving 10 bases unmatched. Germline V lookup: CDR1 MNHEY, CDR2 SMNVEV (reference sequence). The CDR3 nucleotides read TGTGCCAGCAGCCCCACTAGCGGGAGTTGGGGTACGCAGTATTTT. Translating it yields CASSPTSGSWGTQYF.

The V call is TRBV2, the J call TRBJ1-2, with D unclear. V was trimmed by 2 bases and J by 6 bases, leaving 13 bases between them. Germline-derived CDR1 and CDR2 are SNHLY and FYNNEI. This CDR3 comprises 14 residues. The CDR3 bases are TGTGCCAGCAGTGAATTACTCCTCAGGCATGGCTACACCTTC. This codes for CASSELLLRHGYTF.

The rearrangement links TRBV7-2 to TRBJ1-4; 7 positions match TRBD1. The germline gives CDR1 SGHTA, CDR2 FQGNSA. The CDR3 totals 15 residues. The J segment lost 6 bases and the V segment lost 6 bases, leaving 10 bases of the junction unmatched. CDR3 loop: CASRKDSQGDEKLFF. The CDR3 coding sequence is TGTGCCAGCAGAAAGGACAGTCAGGGGGATGAAAAACTGTTTTTT.

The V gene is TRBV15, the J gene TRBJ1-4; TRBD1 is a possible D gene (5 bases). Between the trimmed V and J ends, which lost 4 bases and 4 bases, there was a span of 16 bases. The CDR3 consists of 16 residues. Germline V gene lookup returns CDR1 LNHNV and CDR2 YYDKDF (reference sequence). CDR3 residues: CATSMDGGVGNEKLFF. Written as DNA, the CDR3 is TGTGCCACCAGCATGGACGGGGGAGTGGGTAATGAAAAACTGTTTTTT.